These 31 T cell receptor beta chains came from one sample sequenced in a study of cytomegalovirus exposure and HLA in healthy donors. Both 60 Vbeta primers and 13 Jbeta primers went into the PCR. Repertoires were generated with immunoSEQ multiplex PCR, while TCRdb's copy carries only in-frame clones and drops some. This table has about 160,000 clones, roughly 79% appearing once. The sequenced sample consisted of PBMCs. The receptors stem from a woman aged 40 to 55 in good health and CMV-seropositive.

Only one count was recorded for this clone. The V and J genes are TRBV5-1 and TRBJ2-1; 7 bases align to TRBD2. The CDR3 is 14 amino acids. V shed 0 bases and J 7 bases; nucleotides not matched to a gene: 4. Germline V CDR1 and CDR2: SGHRS, YFSETQ. The CDR3 nucleotides read TGCGCCAGCAGCTTGGCTACGGGGGGTAATGAGCAGTTCTTC. Its protein is CASSLATGGNEQFF.

The chain employs TRBV6-1 and TRBJ2-5; D call uncertain. Per the germline V gene, CDR1 is MNHNS and CDR2 is SASEGT. This CDR3 has 14 residues. V lost 2 bases and J 2 bases, leaving 9 bases between the germline ends. The CDR3 spells CASSEWPVQETQYF. The CDR3, as DNA: TGTGCCAGCAGTGAATGGCCAGTTCAAGAGACCCAGTACTTC.

There are a few counts of this clone. Germline and junction disagree at one end, which may indicate a read error. This chain connects TRBV4-2 to TRBJ2-6, with 12 bases fitting TRBD1. The CDR3 length is 20 residues. Germline CDR1 and CDR2: LGHNA and YNFKEQ. CDR3 nucleotides: TGTGCCAGCAGCCAGTTCCCGCCGGGACAGGGGGCTGGCGGGGCCAACGGCCTGACTTTC. Protein product: CASSQFPPGQGAGGANGLTF.

The J gene is TRBJ2-5, the V gene TRBV7-8; 11 positions match TRBD1. The last part of the DNA fits TRBJ2-7 better; the J call may be wrong. The CDR3 runs 16 residues. Germline V gives CDR1 SGHVS, CDR2 FQNEAQ. The CDR3 sequence is CASSSRRDRGFYEQYF. Here the CDR3 DNA reads TGTGCCAGCAGCTCCAGAAGGGACAGGGGGTTCTACGAGCAGTACTTC.

The chain has TRBV7-8 and TRBJ2-3; 7 bases fit TRBD1. V gave up 1 base and J gave up 6 bases; unmatched junction bases: 7. The CDR3 has 15 residues. From germline, CDR1 is SGHVS and CDR2 FQNEAQ. CDR3 DNA sequence: TGTGCCAGCAGCTTAGGGCGGACAGGTGTGGATACGCAGTATTTT. Residues: CASSLGRTGVDTQYF.

The chain carries TRBV28 and TRBJ1-6, with D unclear. The V end lost 2 bases, the J end lost 10 bases, and 12 bases lay between the germline ends. The CDR3 sequence is 14 residues long. CDR1 is MDHEN, CDR2 SYDVKM, per germline. The CDR3 sequence: CASSLRSVRSPLHF. The DNA for the CDR3 is TGTGCCAGCAGTTTAAGGAGTGTTAGATCACCCCTCCACTTT.

This clone showed up just once. The chain couples TRBV15 to TRBJ1-5; D not certain. Germline loops: CDR1 LNHNV, CDR2 YYDKDF (reference sequence). The CDR3 extends over 13 amino acids. The ends were cut back, 6 bases at V and 6 bases at J, with 12 bases in the middle. The CDR3 here is CATSPGIVQPQHF. For the CDR3, the DNA is TGTGCCACCAGTCCCGGGATCGTTCAGCCCCAGCATTTT.

The chain links TRBV23-1 to TRBJ1-5; 7 positions match TRBD1. TRBV23-1 is classed as an ORF, of uncertain function. CDR3 length equals 13 residues. J gave up 7 bases and V 3 bases, and 3 bases lay outside the gene matches. CDR3 in amino acids: CASSHEQGQPQHF. In DNA form, the CDR3 reads TGCGCCAGCAGTCATGAACAGGGGCAGCCCCAGCATTTT.

The chain links TRBV30 to TRBJ1-2; 7 positions agree with TRBD1. Per the germline V gene, CDR1 is GTSNPN and CDR2 is SVGIG (reference sequence). The CDR3 totals 12 residues. V lost 5 bases to trimming and J lost 7 bases; unmatched junction nucleotides: 7. CDR3 in amino acids: CAWLTGNGGYTF. CDR3 nucleotide sequence: TGTGCCTGGCTGACAGGGAATGGTGGCTACACCTTC. The whole variable domain, filled in from reference TRBV30 and TRBJ1-2, reads SQTIHQWPATLVQPVGSPLSLECTVEGTSNPNLYWYRQAAGRGLQLLFYSVGIGQISSEVPQNLSASRPQDRQFILSSKKLLLSDSGFYLCAWLTGNGGYTFGSGTRLTVV.

The count of this clone is one. The genes are TRBV5-8 and TRBJ1-5, with D maybe TRBD1 (6 bases). Per germline, CDR1 SGHTS and CDR2 YDEGEE. The V and J ends lost 1 base and 5 bases respectively, with 13 bases between them. The CDR3 runs 15 residues. The CDR3 nucleotides read TGTGCCAGCAGCTTGTCGGGGGGCCTGGATCAGCCCCAGCATTTT. It translates to CASSLSGGLDQPQHF.

This sequence joins TRBV27 and TRBJ2-2; 10 bases fit TRBD2. Trimming took 6 bases from V and 8 from J; bases not matched to a gene: 6. CDR1 and CDR2 (germline): MNHEY, SMNVEV (reference sequence). CDR3 length equals 14 residues. CDR3 bases: TGTGCCAGCAGAGAGCGGGGGGGCGGAGGGGAGCTGTTTTTT. It codes for CASRERGGGGELFF.

This chain links TRBV15 with TRBJ1-1; TRBD1 might be the D (5 bases). CDR3 length: 14 amino acids. Germline V gene lookup returns CDR1 LNHNV and CDR2 YYDKDF (reference sequence). V was shortened by 0 bases and J by 10 bases, with 15 bases between the two germline ends. CDR3 region: CATSRDRDGRGAFF. Written as DNA, the CDR3 is TGTGCCACCAGCAGAGATCGTGACGGGAGGGGAGCTTTCTTT.

The J gene is TRBJ1-6, the V gene TRBV6-5, with D perhaps matching TRBD1 (5 bases). The ends were cut back, 0 bases at V and 7 bases at J, with 10 bases in the middle. The length of the CDR3 is 15 residues. Germline CDR1 is MNHEY and CDR2 is SVGAGI. The CDR3 region is CASSYSLGVNSPLHF. The DNA of the CDR3 is TGTGCCAGCAGTTACTCGTTAGGGGTCAATTCACCCCTCCACTTT.

This sequence joins TRBV29-1 and TRBJ2-1; TRBD1 agrees at 7 bases. Germline CDR1 and CDR2: SQVTM and ANQGSEA. The junction had 6 bases not matched to a gene; V was cut back by 6 bases and J by 7 bases. CDR3 size: 12 residues. The CDR3 region is CSVYRGRNEQFF. CDR3 nucleotide sequence: TGCAGCGTCTACAGGGGTAGGAATGAGCAGTTCTTC.

The rearrangement joins TRBV5-8 to TRBJ1-2; 10 bases agree with TRBD1. The CDR3 extends over 15 amino acids. V was pared by 6 bases and J by 5 bases, with 10 bases of the junction left unmatched. Germline CDR1 reads SGHTS; CDR2 reads YDEGEE. CDR3 coding DNA: TGTGCCAGCACCCTAGGACAGGGGGGAGGATATGGCTACACCTTC. This translates into CASTLGQGGGYGYTF.

This clone was counted a few times. The chain is built from TRBV5-6 and TRBJ1-2, with 11 bases fitting TRBD1. CDR1 and CDR2 from the germline V gene are SGHDT and YYEEEE. CDR3 length: 15 residues. The V segment lost 6 bases and the J segment 10 bases; nucleotides outside the gene matches: 14. CDR3: CASTNGGQGALDYTF. CDR3 coding DNA: TGTGCCAGCACGAACGGTGGACAGGGGGCCCTTGACTACACCTTC.

This rearrangement joins TRBV7-9 to TRBJ2-3; 7 bases fit TRBD1. The CDR3 has 16 residues. Germline trimming cut 5 bases from V and 4 bases from J; bases unmatched to any gene: 12. The germline V gene has CDR1 SEHNR and CDR2 FQNEAQ (reference sequence). CDR3: CASSPPIRGRPDTQYF. As DNA, the CDR3 is TGTGCCAGCAGCCCACCCATCAGGGGGAGACCAGATACGCAGTATTTT.

In DNA, the CDR3 is TGTGCCAGCAGGCGAAGGACTAGCGGGGCCCAAACAACAGATACGCAGTATTTT. It translates to CASRRRTSGAQTTDTQYF. This chain links TRBV28 with TRBJ2-3; TRBD2 aligns across 12 bases. V shed 6 bases and J 3 bases; nucleotides not matched to a gene: 13. The germline V gene has CDR1 MDHEN and CDR2 SYDVKM. This CDR3 is built from 18 residues.

In DNA, the CDR3 is TGCGCCAGCAGCTTGGGTGGACAATGGACAGATACGCAGTATTTT. Translating it yields CASSLGGQWTDTQYF. The chain has TRBV5-1 and TRBJ2-3; possible D gene TRBD1, 5 bases. V dropped 0 bases and J dropped 3 bases, with 11 bases sitting between them. Germline values: CDR1 SGHRS, CDR2 YFSETQ. CDR3 length: 15 residues.

The sample holds one count of this clone. The chain has TRBV5-4 and TRBJ1-6; D is uncertain. The germline CDR1 and CDR2 sequences are SGHNT and YYREEE (reference sequence). The CDR3 runs to 17 residues. V was trimmed by 2 bases and J by 7 bases, leaving 19 bases between them. The CDR3 DNA reads as TGTGCCAGCAGCTTCGGGATTTCTCTGCACTCGAATTCACCCCTCCACTTT. Translating gives CASSFGISLHSNSPLHF.

The V call is TRBV27, the J call TRBJ2-5; D uncertain. From germline, CDR1 is MNHEY and CDR2 SMNVEV (reference sequence). This CDR3 spans 13 amino acids. The V and J ends lost 8 bases and 5 bases respectively, with 15 bases between them. The CDR3 DNA reads as TGTGCCAGCGCGCCGGGTCTTATGGAGACCCAGTACTTC. Translated: CASAPGLMETQYF.

This rearrangement joins TRBV23-1 to TRBJ2-5; the match to TRBD2 covers 10 bases. TRBV23-1 is placed among ORFs of uncertain function. This CDR3 has 19 residues. V was clipped by 2 bases and J by 2 bases; unmatched bases: 14. The CDR3 sequence is CASSQIRLLASGGQETQYF. In nucleotides, the CDR3 is TGCGCCAGCAGTCAAATTAGATTATTGGCTAGCGGGGGACAAGAGACCCAGTACTTC.

The chain carries TRBV13 and TRBJ1-1; 10 bases align to TRBD1. The germline gives CDR1 PRHDT, CDR2 FYEKMQ (reference sequence). The CDR3 spans 13 residues. The V and J ends lost 4 bases and 11 bases, in that order; junction bases with no gene match: 7. The CDR3 coding sequence is TGTGCCAGCAGCTCCCCACCGGACAGGGGGGCTTTCTTT. Its protein is CASSSPPDRGAFF. Looking up the rest from reference TRBV13 and TRBJ1-1 gives the full variable domain: AAGVIQSPRHLIKEKRETATLKCYPIPRHDTVYWYQQGPGQDPQFLISFYEKMQSDKGSIPDRFSAQQFSDYHSELNMSSLELGDSALYFCASSSPPDRGAFFGQGTRLTVV.

V usage is TRBV28 and J usage is TRBJ2-1; D ambiguous. Germline CDR1 and CDR2: MDHEN and SYDVKM. Trimming removed 2 bases from V and 0 bases from J, with 8 bases in between. The CDR3 has 15 amino acids. The CDR3 DNA sequence: TGTGCCAGCAGTTTAAGCCACAGCTCCTACAATGAGCAGTTCTTC. It is translated as CASSLSHSSYNEQFF.

The V gene is TRBV5-5, the J gene TRBJ1-1, with TRBD1 matching 8 bases. CDR3 length: 14 amino acids. Germline trimming cut 2 bases from V and 5 bases from J; bases unmatched to any gene: 5. Germline-derived CDR1 and CDR2 are SGHKS and YYEKEE (reference sequence). CDR3 loop: CASSFGTGATEAFF. CDR3 DNA sequence: TGTGCCAGCAGCTTTGGGACAGGTGCTACTGAAGCTTTCTTT. Supplemented by reference TRBV5-5 and TRBJ1-1, the full variable domain reads DAGVTQSPTHLIKTRGQQVTLRCSPISGHKSVSWYQQVLGQGPQFIFQYYEKEERGRGNFPDRFSARQFPNYSSELNVNALLLGDSALYLCASSFGTGATEAFFGQGTRLTVV.

V usage is TRBV30 and J usage is TRBJ1-4; D call uncertain. Trimming took 2 bases from V and 8 from J, leaving 15 bases between them. This CDR3 is built from 14 residues. Per germline, CDR1 GTSNPN and CDR2 SVGIG (reference sequence). The CDR3 region is CAWSLPTRGEKLFF. The CDR3 DNA sequence: TGTGCCTGGAGTCTCCCAACGCGAGGGGAAAAACTGTTTTTT.

This clone appeared a few times. The DNA for the CDR3 is TGTGCCAGCAGTTTTTCCGGGGGGGCCGGTAGTGAGCAGTTCTTC. Protein product: CASSFSGGAGSEQFF. The chain is built from TRBV27 and TRBJ2-1; 8 bases match TRBD2. Germline-derived CDR1 and CDR2 are MNHEY and SMNVEV (reference sequence). V was clipped by 3 bases and J by 9 bases; unmatched bases: 10. This CDR3 is built from 15 residues.

The chain couples TRBV5-5 to TRBJ1-2; D not resolved. The CDR3 extends over 13 amino acids. The V gene lost 4 bases and the J gene lost 4 bases, with 11 bases spanning the gap. Germline V CDR1 and CDR2: SGHKS, YYEKEE (reference sequence). In DNA, the CDR3 is TGTGCCAGCAGCACTCAACTAAGCTATGGCTACACCTTC. Encoded protein: CASSTQLSYGYTF.

This chain connects TRBV6-5 to TRBJ2-1, with TRBD1 matching over 8 bases. Germline V gene data show CDR1 as MNHEY and CDR2 as SVGAGI. V lost 0 bases and J lost 4; bases outside the gene matches: 5. This CDR3 comprises 16 residues. The CDR3 here is CASSYSDRVEYNEQFF. CDR3 nucleotide sequence: TGTGCCAGCAGTTACTCGGACAGGGTGGAGTACAATGAGCAGTTCTTC.

CDR3 bases: TGTGCCAGCAGTCTCGAGCATGGCTACACCTTC. Protein sequence: CASSLEHGYTF. V and J are TRBV7-2 and TRBJ1-2; no clear D. CDR1 is SGHTA and CDR2 is FQGNSA in the germline V gene. Trimming took 6 bases from V and 6 from J, leaving 8 bases between them. The CDR3 extends over 11 amino acids.

CDR3 in DNA: TGTGCCAGCAGCGTACGTCAGGGGGCGAACGAGCAGTACTTC. It translates to CASSVRQGANEQYF. The rearrangement links TRBV9 to TRBJ2-7; the match to TRBD1 covers 8 bases. Germline CDR1 SGDLS, CDR2 YYNGEE. V trimming: 1 base; J trimming: 5 bases; junction bases outside the gene matches: 5. This CDR3 comprises 14 residues.